The present T cell receptor (beta chain) was sequenced within a study of cytomegalovirus exposure and HLA in healthy donors. Per the germline V gene, CDR1 is MDHEN and CDR2 is SYDVKM. V dropped 6 bases and J dropped 1 base, with 12 bases sitting between them. This CDR3 contains 14 residues. Points on this clone: Its cognate antigen is unknown.

Study-level findings and limits: Upon later analysis, HLA-associated TCR beta chains proved more clonally expanded than other, equally common chains. When analyzed later, the rates of TCR association showed variation by HLA locus, with DRB1 the most and HLA-C the fewest. Based on reports, TCR beta sequences accurately predicted HLA-A and HLA-B alleles for most subjects.

Use of 60 Vbeta and 13 Jbeta primers characterized the PCR. Sequencing used immunoSEQ multiplex PCR; TCRdb keeps in-frame clones, though not all of them. Of tens of thousands of clones listed, over 65% are singletons. The specimen sequenced was PBMCs. This clonotype was obtained from a human donor in good health. J is TRBJ1-1 and V is TRBV28, with D maybe TRBD1 (5 bases). The CDR3 region is CASSSPGENTEAFF. The DNA of the CDR3 is TGTGCCAGCAGCTCCCCGGGGGAGAACACTGAAGCTTTCTTT.